Detailed here is one TCR beta chain. This table comes from immunoSEQ multiplex PCR, and its TCRdb copy is limited to in-frame clones, with some not included. Of 180,000 or so clones detected, around nine tenths appear once; the ten largest clones hold about 1.7%. The sample belongs to a study of blood T cell repertoires in COVID-19. Germline trimming cut 4 bases from V and 6 bases from J; bases unmatched to any gene: 13. This CDR3 comprises 16 residues. CDR1 and CDR2 from the germline V gene are SGHRS and YFSETQ. J is TRBJ2-1 and V is TRBV5-1, with 7 positions matching TRBD1. Source material: peripheral blood. The TCR was taken from a man aged 18 to 35 with active or convalescent COVID-19. CDR3 sequence reads: CASSGYLGSGGNEQFF. The CDR3 nucleotides read TGCGCCAGCAGCGGGTACCTAGGGTCAGGGGGCAATGAGCAGTTCTTC.